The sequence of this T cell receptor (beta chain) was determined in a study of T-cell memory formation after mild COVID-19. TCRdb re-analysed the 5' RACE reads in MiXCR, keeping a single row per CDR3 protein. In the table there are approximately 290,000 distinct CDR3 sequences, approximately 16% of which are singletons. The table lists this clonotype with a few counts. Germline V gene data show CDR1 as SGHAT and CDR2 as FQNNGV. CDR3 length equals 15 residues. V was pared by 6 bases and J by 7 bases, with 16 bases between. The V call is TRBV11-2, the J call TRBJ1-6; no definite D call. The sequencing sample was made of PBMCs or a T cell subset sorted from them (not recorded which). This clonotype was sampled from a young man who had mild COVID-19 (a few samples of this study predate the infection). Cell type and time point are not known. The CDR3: CASRYTRGRNSPLHF. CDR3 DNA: TGTGCCAGCAGATACACCCGGGGTCGCAATTCACCCCTCCACTTT.